What follows are 32 T cell receptor beta chains derived from one specimen sequenced in a study of low-dose radiotherapy and immunotherapy resistance in tumors. Time point reported: after trial treatment. Treatment: LDRT plus nivolumab, ipilimumab, low-dose cyclophosphamide and aspirin (RACIN trial). TRAV- and TRBV-specific primers, spanning alpha and beta chains, primed first-strand cDNA. A constant-region primer paired with the V-primer adapter amplified TCRs over about 20 PCR cycles. TCRdb used MiXCR to reprocess the reads, holding one entry per CDR3 protein. Of 35,000 to 45,000 distinct CDR3 sequences listed, under 30% are singletons. Sequences were derived from PBMCs, sampled after low-dose radiotherapy plus immunotherapy. The receptors originated from a male donor with prostate cancer.

This clonotype was seen many times. This chain links TRBV6-2 or TRBV6-3 with TRBJ2-7; maybe TRBD1 (6 bases). CDR3 size: 13 residues. V was pared by 2 bases and J by 4 bases, with 9 bases between. CDR1 and CDR2 (germline): MNHEY, SVGEGT. CDR3 DNA sequence: TGTGCCAGCAGTTACGCTAGGGGGTACGAGCAGTACTTC. Amino acids: CASSYARGYEQYF.

For this clonotype: A far larger clone is a single base away, which makes a read error likely. V and J are TRBV5-5 and TRBJ2-1; unclear D gene. Trimming cost V 0 bases and J 13 bases, with 20 bases left between them. Germline CDR1 reads SGHKS; CDR2 reads YYEKEE (reference sequence). This CDR3 is 15 amino acids long. In nucleotides, the CDR3 is TGTGCCAGCAGCTTGGCCGAAGGCAAGCGCGAGACCCAGTTCTTC. Encoded protein: CASSLAEGKRETQFF. Full variable domain (missing parts from reference TRBV5-5 and TRBJ2-1): DAGVTQSPTHLIKTRGQQVTLRCSPISGHKSVSWYQQVLGQGPQFIFQYYEKEERGRGNFPDRFSARQFPNYSSELNVNALLLGDSALYLCASSLAEGKRETQFFGPGTRLTVL.

This clonotype was seen many times. V usage is TRBV6-2 or TRBV6-3 and J usage is TRBJ2-1, with unresolved D. The CDR3 is made up of 14 amino acids. V lost 8 bases, J lost 6 bases, and 17 bases lay in between. Germline lookup yields CDR1 MNHEY and CDR2 SVGEGT. The CDR3 here is CASRLSGYFNEQFF. For the CDR3, the DNA is TGTGCCAGCCGCTTGTCGGGCTACTTCAATGAGCAGTTCTTC.

This clonotype has just a few counts. The J gene is TRBJ2-7, the V gene TRBV5-1; D is tentatively TRBD1 or TRBD2 (5 bases each). Germline V lookup: CDR1 SGHRS, CDR2 YFSETQ. V was shortened by 1 base and J by 0 bases, with 8 bases between the two germline ends. CDR3 length equals 14 residues. CDR3 sequence: CASSLPGSSYEQYF. The DNA of the CDR3 is TGCGCCAGCAGCTTGCCAGGGAGCTCCTACGAGCAGTACTTC.

This clonotype was counted at least ten times. The chain joins TRBV7-9 to TRBJ2-4, with 9 nucleotides matching TRBD1. Germline CDR1 SEHNR, CDR2 FQNEAQ (reference sequence). This CDR3 is built from 15 residues. J was trimmed by 6 bases and V by 5 bases; bases with no gene match: 8. CDR3: CASSQSGTGRNIQYF. The CDR3, as DNA: TGTGCCAGCAGCCAATCTGGGACAGGGAGAAACATTCAGTACTTC.

The chain has TRBV2 and TRBJ1-2; perhaps TRBD1 as D (6 bases). V dropped 6 bases and J dropped 4 bases, with 21 bases sitting between them. This CDR3 spans 16 amino acids. The germline V gene has CDR1 SNHLY and CDR2 FYNNEI. The CDR3 nucleotides read TGTGCCAGCAGACGAAGATACAGGGACTCTGTCTATGGCTACACCTTC. It encodes CASRRRYRDSVYGYTF.

This clonotype was seen more than once but under ten times. V and J are TRBV6-1 and TRBJ2-1, with 7 bases that match TRBD2. The CDR3 consists of 15 residues. The germline V gene has CDR1 MNHNS and CDR2 SASEGT. With V trimmed by 6 bases and J by 2 bases, 7 bases remained unmatched. CDR3 sequence reads: CASRERDLAYNEQFF. The CDR3 DNA reads TGTGCCAGCAGGGAGCGGGATTTAGCCTACAATGAGCAGTTCTTC.

The V and J genes are TRBV27 and TRBJ2-5; TRBD2 is a possible D gene (6 bases). Germline-derived CDR1 and CDR2 are MNHEY and SMNVEV (reference sequence). The CDR3 runs 13 residues. Trimming took off 3 bases at V and 5 bases at J, with 10 bases between the two ends. This CDR3 reads CASSLVAGETQYF. CDR3 nucleotides: TGTGCCAGCAGTTTGGTGGCGGGGGAGACCCAGTACTTC.

Many counts were recorded for this clonotype. In DNA, the CDR3 is TGTGCCAGCAGCTCCCCGGAGCCTAGCACAGATACGCAGTATTTT. Amino acid sequence: CASSSPEPSTDTQYF. The chain recombines TRBV5-5 with TRBJ2-3; D is unresolved. Trimming left V 3 bases short and J 0 bases short, with 11 bases between. This CDR3 region has 15 residues. Germline V lookup: CDR1 SGHKS, CDR2 YYEKEE (reference sequence).

This clonotype was seen at least ten times. This chain connects TRBV6-5 to TRBJ2-1; 11 positions match TRBD2. V was clipped by 6 bases and J by 2 bases; unmatched bases: 3. Germline V gene data show CDR1 as MNHEY and CDR2 as SVGAGI. The CDR3 consists of 15 residues. CDR3 DNA sequence: TGTGCCAGCAGCACTAGCGGGGGACCCTACAATGAGCAGTTCTTC. It translates to CASSTSGGPYNEQFF.

In its sample, this clonotype is medium-sized. The chain carries TRBV5-1 and TRBJ2-1, with D perhaps matching TRBD1 or TRBD2 (5 bases each). V lost 4 bases, J lost 1 base, and 15 bases lay in between. CDR1 SGHRS and CDR2 YFSETQ come from the germline V gene. This CDR3 is 16 amino acids long. CDR3 amino acids: CASSGGLQASYNEQFF. The CDR3 nucleotides are TGCGCCAGCAGCGGGGGTCTCCAGGCATCCTACAATGAGCAGTTCTTC.

The CDR3 nucleotides are TGCGCCAGCAGCGGCTGGGGTCAGGGATCCACCGGGGAGCTGTTTTTT. Translated, it gives CASSGWGQGSTGELFF. The chain recombines TRBV5-1 with TRBJ2-2; the D gene is possibly TRBD1 (5 bases). Germline V lookup: CDR1 SGHRS, CDR2 YFSETQ. The CDR3 is made up of 16 amino acids. Trimming removed 4 bases at V and 4 bases at J, with 17 bases between. The whole variable domain, remainder taken from reference TRBV5-1 and TRBJ2-2, is KAGVTQTPRYLIKTRGQQVTLSCSPISGHRSVSWYQQTPGQGLQFLFEYFSETQRNKGNFPGRFSGRQFSNSRSEMNVSTLELGDSALYLCASSGWGQGSTGELFFGEGSRLTVL.

This clonotype is deemed large. The V call is TRBV5-4, the J call TRBJ2-1, with TRBD2 matching over 7 bases. CDR3 length: 14 residues. With V trimmed by 3 bases and J by 4 bases, 4 bases remained unmatched. Germline V CDR1 and CDR2: SGHNT, YYREEE (reference sequence). CDR3 coding DNA: TGTGCCAGCAGCTCGGGGGGACTTTACAATGAGCAGTTCTTC. Amino acid sequence: CASSSGGLYNEQFF.

This clonotype was observed at least ten times. V is TRBV4-1 and J is TRBJ2-7; 9 bases fit TRBD2. The CDR3 has 16 amino acids. The germline CDR1 and CDR2 sequences are MGHRA and YSYEKL. The ends lost 1 base at V and 2 bases at J; junction bases unmatched: 6. CDR3 in DNA: TGCGCCAGCAGCCAAGTTAGCGGGAGTATCGCCTACGAGCAGTACTTC. It specifies CASSQVSGSIAYEQYF.

A few counts support this clonotype. CDR3 sequence reads: CASSRGLYYEQYF. Here the CDR3 DNA reads TGTGCCAGCAGCCGAGGACTGTACTACGAGCAGTACTTC. This chain joins TRBV7-6 and TRBJ2-7; the D gene is possibly TRBD2 (5 bases). Germline V gives CDR1 SGHVS, CDR2 FNYEAQ. V was shortened by 5 bases and J by 3 bases, with 11 bases between the two germline ends. The CDR3 covers 13 residues.

This clonotype appeared many times. The chain links TRBV20-1 to TRBJ1-2; TRBD1 might be the D (5 bases). This CDR3 region has 12 residues. Between the trimmed V and J ends, which lost 3 bases and 2 bases, there was a span of 7 bases. Germline V gives CDR1 DFQATT, CDR2 SNEGSKA (reference sequence). DNA for the CDR3: TGCAGTGCTAGTCAGGGAAACTATGGCTACACCTTC. Protein product: CSASQGNYGYTF.

This clonotype was seen ten or more times. The chain recombines TRBV6-5 with TRBJ1-6; 11 nucleotides match TRBD1. In germline, CDR1 is MNHEY, CDR2 SVGAGI. Unmatched junction bases numbered 16, after V lost 6 bases and J lost 0 bases. The CDR3 loop spans 21 amino acids. CDR3 residues: CASSPANGQGATSSYNSPLHF. For the CDR3, the DNA is TGTGCCAGCAGCCCTGCGAACGGACAGGGGGCCACCAGCTCCTATAATTCACCCCTCCACTTT.

Many counts were recorded for this clonotype. V gene TRBV18 combines with J gene TRBJ2-7, with a weak D call TRBD2 (5 bases). V dropped 2 bases and J dropped 7 bases, with 18 bases sitting between them. In germline, CDR1 is KGHSH, CDR2 LQKENI. The CDR3 length is 15 residues. The CDR3 nucleotides read TGTGCCAGCTCACCAGCCAGTCCCCGCTCGGGGGAGCAGTACTTC. Protein: CASSPASPRSGEQYF.

Details on this clonotype: This likely came from a read error, as a far larger clone is one base away. The CDR3 sequence is CASSQILLASGREQYF. The CDR3 DNA is TGTGCCAGCAGTCAAATCCTATTAGCTAGCGGGAGGGAGCAGTACTTC. The chain combines TRBV3-1 with TRBJ2-7; 11 bases align to TRBD2. V lost 6 bases, J lost 7 bases, and 14 bases stayed unmatched. CDR1 is LGHDT, CDR2 YNNKEL, per germline (reference sequence). CDR3 length: 16 residues.

Ten or more counts support this clonotype. This chain joins TRBV3-1 and TRBJ1-2; the D is unclear. V was trimmed by 4 bases and J by 8 bases, leaving 17 bases between them. CDR1 and CDR2 from the germline V gene are LGHDT and YNNKEL (reference sequence). The CDR3 extends over 14 amino acids. The CDR3 bases are TGTGCCAGCAGCCCCGGCGGGTCCTCGCAGGGCTACACCTTC. This translates into CASSPGGSSQGYTF.

The sample holds many counts of this clonotype. The chain uses TRBV3-1 and TRBJ2-7; D perhaps matches TRBD1 (6 bases). This CDR3 is built from 15 residues. In germline, CDR1 is LGHDT, CDR2 YNNKEL (reference sequence). V dropped 4 bases and J dropped 3 bases, with 16 bases sitting between them. The CDR3 protein is CASSRIGQSNYEQYF. The DNA of the CDR3 is TGTGCCAGCAGCCGTATAGGACAGAGTAACTACGAGCAGTACTTC.

The chain recombines TRBV24-1 with TRBJ2-5; D is possibly TRBD2 (5 bases). The germline V gene encodes CDR1 KGHDR and CDR2 SFDVKD. The CDR3 runs 13 residues. Trimming removed 6 bases from V and 2 bases from J, with 9 bases in between. Written as DNA, the CDR3 is TGTGCCACCAGTCGGGGTTCTCAAGAGACCCAGTACTTC. Translation gives CATSRGSQETQYF.

This chain connects TRBV5-5 to TRBJ2-2; D is undetermined. The CDR3 contains 15 residues. Trimming took 0 bases from V and 1 from J, leaving 7 bases between them. Germline V CDR1 and CDR2: SGHKS, YYEKEE (reference sequence). This CDR3 is CASSLAGRNTGELFF. Written as DNA, the CDR3 is TGTGCCAGCAGCTTGGCCGGAAGGAACACCGGGGAGCTGTTTTTT.

This clonotype has ten or more counts. The chain combines TRBV19 with TRBJ2-5, with 8 bases matching TRBD2. The V gene end was trimmed by 7 bases and the J gene end by 4 bases; junction bases not matched to a gene: 5. From germline, CDR1 is LNHDA and CDR2 SQIVND (reference sequence). The CDR3 length is 13 residues. In DNA, the CDR3 is TGTGCCAGTACCCCAGCGGGAGCAGAGACCCAGTACTTC. It encodes CASTPAGAETQYF.

This clonotype has ten or more counts. The chain is built from TRBV27 and TRBJ2-7, with 9 bases matching TRBD1. Germline CDR1 and CDR2: MNHEY and SMNVEV (reference sequence). This CDR3 region has 14 residues. V shed 6 bases, J shed 6 bases, and the junction held 9 bases outside the gene matches. The CDR3 DNA follows: TGTGCCAGCAGCCCTCGGACAGGGGAAGTCGAGCAGTACTTC. It is translated as CASSPRTGEVEQYF.

This clonotype was found many times. The chain uses TRBV12-3 or TRBV12-4 and TRBJ2-7, with TRBD1 matching 11 bases. Trimming at V came to 5 bases and at J to 4 bases, leaving 13 bases not matched to a gene. This CDR3 is built from 17 residues. CDR3 sequence reads: CASSQRTGGFKGYEQYF. The CDR3, as DNA: TGTGCCAGCAGTCAACGGACAGGGGGCTTTAAGGGGTACGAGCAGTACTTC.

This clonotype is medium-sized (0.01 to 0.1%). The chain couples TRBV29-1 to TRBJ2-1; D is uncertain. Germline CDR1 is SQVTM and CDR2 is ANQGSEA. The CDR3 contains 14 residues. V shed 6 bases and J shed 0 bases, with 12 bases lying between them. This CDR3 reads CSVPWGSSYNEQFF. CDR3 coding DNA: TGCAGCGTCCCTTGGGGTAGCTCCTACAATGAGCAGTTCTTC.

This clonotype showed up just once. The chain recombines TRBV7-8 with TRBJ1-6; D is unresolved. CDR3 length: 16 residues. The germline V gene encodes CDR1 SGHVS and CDR2 FQNEAQ. Trimming cost V 5 bases and J 6 bases, with 17 bases left between them. The CDR3 nucleotides are TGTGCCAGCAGCCCCAGCCAGGACTCCCCTAATTCACCCCTCCACTTT. Translated: CASSPSQDSPNSPLHF.

This clonotype appeared many times. The chain uses TRBV5-4 and TRBJ1-1; D ambiguous. The CDR3 runs 14 residues. In germline, CDR1 is SGHNT, CDR2 YYREEE (reference sequence). Trimming stripped 2 bases from V and 3 bases from J, with 11 bases between. Written as DNA, the CDR3 is TGTGCCAGCAGCTTTAAGGCTTCGGACACTGAAGCTTTCTTT. Translated, it gives CASSFKASDTEAFF.

The chain has TRBV19 and TRBJ1-1; TRBD1 matches 12 bases. Germline CDR1 LNHDA, CDR2 SQIVND (reference sequence). The CDR3 has 17 amino acids. Trimming removed 3 bases from V and 14 bases from J; junction bases left unmatched: 19. CDR3 in DNA: TGTGCCAGTAGTATGTTGTTGGGACAGGGGGCGCTGAGCAAGTCCTTCTTT. It codes for CASSMLLGQGALSKSFF.

This chain uses TRBV28 with TRBJ2-1; 11 bases map to TRBD2. This CDR3 contains 19 residues. Trimming took 3 bases from V and 9 from J; bases not matched to a gene: 19. Germline CDR1 MDHEN, CDR2 SYDVKM. The CDR3: CASSLWASGRIVGFGEQFF. The DNA of the CDR3 is TGTGCCAGCAGTTTGTGGGCTAGCGGGAGGATTGTCGGGTTCGGTGAGCAGTTCTTC. The full variable domain, rest sourced from reference TRBV28 and TRBJ2-1, is DVKVTQSSRYLVKRTGEKVFLECVQDMDHENMFWYRQDPGLGLRLIYFSYDVKMKEKGDIPEGYSVSREKKERFSLILESASTNQTSMYLCASSLWASGRIVGFGEQFFGPGTRLTVL.

A single count supports this clonotype. This sequence joins TRBV28 and TRBJ2-1; 8 nucleotides align to TRBD2. V lost 5 bases and J lost 0; bases outside the gene matches: 24. The germline gives CDR1 MDHEN, CDR2 SYDVKM. The CDR3 covers 22 residues. The CDR3 DNA is TGTGCCAGCAGTCCTGGGGCGGGGGGCCAACAATCTGGCCCGAGCTCCTACAATGAGCAGTTCTTC. The encoded protein is CASSPGAGGQQSGPSSYNEQFF.